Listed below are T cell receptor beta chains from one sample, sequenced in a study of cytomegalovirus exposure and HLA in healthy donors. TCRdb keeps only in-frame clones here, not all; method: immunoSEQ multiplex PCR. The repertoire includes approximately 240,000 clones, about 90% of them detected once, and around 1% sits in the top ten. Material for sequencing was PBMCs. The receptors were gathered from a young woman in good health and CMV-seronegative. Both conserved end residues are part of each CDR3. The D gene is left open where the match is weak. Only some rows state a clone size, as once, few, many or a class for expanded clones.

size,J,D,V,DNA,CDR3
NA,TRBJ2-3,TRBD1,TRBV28,TGTGCCAGCAGTTCGCCGAGCGGACAGGTAGTAGGTTCAGATACGCAGTATTTT,CASSSPSGQVVGSDTQYF
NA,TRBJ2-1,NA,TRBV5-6,TGTGCCAGCAGCTTGGATCCGGGAGTGGGGCAGTTCTTC,CASSLDPGVGQFF
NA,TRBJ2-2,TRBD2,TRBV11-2,TGTGCCAGCAGCTTAAAGGTTATGGCGGGAGGGCCAAACGGGGAGCTGTTTTTT,CASSLKVMAGGPNGELFF
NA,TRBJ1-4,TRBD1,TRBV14,TGTGCCAGCAGCAACAGGGGTTGGGGTGAAAAACTGTTTTTT,CASSNRGWGEKLFF
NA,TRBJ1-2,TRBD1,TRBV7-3,TGTGCCAGCAGCTTGGACAGGGTGGGAAGTGGCTACACCTTC,CASSLDRVGSGYTF
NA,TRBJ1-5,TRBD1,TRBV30,TGTGCCTGGGGGACAGGGAACGATCAGCCCCAGCATTTT,CAWGTGNDQPQHF
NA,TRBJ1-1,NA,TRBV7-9,TGTGCCAGCAGCTCCCATGGGGCAGGGTTAACTGAAGCTTTCTTT,CASSSHGAGLTEAFF
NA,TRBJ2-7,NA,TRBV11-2,TGTGCCAGCAGCTTAGGACTTTACTACGAGCAGTACTTC,CASSLGLYYEQYF
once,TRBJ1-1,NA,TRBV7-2,TGTGCCAGCAGCTTAGCGTGGGGGGAGAAAGCTTTCTTT,CASSLAWGEKAFF
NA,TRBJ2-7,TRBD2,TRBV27,TGTGCCAGCAGTTCCACTAGCGGTCCCACCTACGAGCAGTACTTC,CASSSTSGPTYEQYF
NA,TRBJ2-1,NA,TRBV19,TGTGCCAGTAGCACGACCGGGAGTAAAGCGAATGAGCAGTTCTTC,CASSTTGSKANEQFF
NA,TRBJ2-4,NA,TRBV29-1,TGCAGCGTTGTTGCGGGGGCCAAAAACATTCAGTACTTC,CSVVAGAKNIQYF
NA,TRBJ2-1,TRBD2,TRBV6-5,TGTGCCAGCAGTAGGGGACTAGCGGGATACAATGAGCAGTTCTTC,CASSRGLAGYNEQFF
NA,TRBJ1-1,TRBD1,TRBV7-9,TGTGCCAGCAGCGCTCCCGGGACAGGGGGCGGAGAAACTGAAGCTTTCTTT,CASSAPGTGGGETEAFF
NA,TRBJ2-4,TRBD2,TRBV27,TGTGCCAGCAGTTCACTACTAGCGGGCAAAAACATTCAGTACTTC,CASSSLLAGKNIQYF
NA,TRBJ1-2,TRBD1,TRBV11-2,TGTGCCAGCAGCCCCGGGACAGGGAATTTCTATGGCTACACCTTC,CASSPGTGNFYGYTF
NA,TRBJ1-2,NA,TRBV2,TGTGCCAGCAGTGAAGCTCCGGGTGTGAACTATGGCTACACCTTC,CASSEAPGVNYGYTF
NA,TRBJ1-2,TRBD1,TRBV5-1,TGCGCCAGCAGCTTGGCGCAGGGGGCGTTCCAGTGGGATGGCTACACCTTC,CASSLAQGAFQWDGYTF
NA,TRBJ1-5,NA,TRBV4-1,TGCGCCAGCAGCCACGTCTGGGAGGACCAGCCCCAGCATTTT,CASSHVWEDQPQHF
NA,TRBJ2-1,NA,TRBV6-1,TGTGCCAGCAGTGAGCGTAGGAGAAGCCTACATGGCAATGAGCAGTTCTTC,CASSERRRSLHGNEQFF
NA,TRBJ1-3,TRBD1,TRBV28,TGTGCCAGCAGTTTATGGGGGTACAGGGGGCAAGACACCATATATTTT,CASSLWGYRGQDTIYF
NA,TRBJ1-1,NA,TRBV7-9,TGTGCCAGCAGTTTCGGACACCGCACTGAAGCTTTCTTT,CASSFGHRTEAFF
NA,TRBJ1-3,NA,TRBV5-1,TGCGCCAGCAGCTTGGGGCCCCAGGGCGTCGGAAACACCATATATTTT,CASSLGPQGVGNTIYF
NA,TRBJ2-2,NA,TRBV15,TGTGCCACGGCGGAGTTACAGGGGAACACCGGGGAGCTGTTTTTT,CATAELQGNTGELFF
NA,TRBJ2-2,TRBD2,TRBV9,TGTGCCAGCGGAACTAGCGGGAGGGTAAACACCGGGGAGCTGTTTTTT,CASGTSGRVNTGELFF
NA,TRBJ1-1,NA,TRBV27,TGTGCCAGCGGTGCGACCGGGCCCGGGACACAAAACACTGAAGCTTTCTTT,CASGATGPGTQNTEAFF